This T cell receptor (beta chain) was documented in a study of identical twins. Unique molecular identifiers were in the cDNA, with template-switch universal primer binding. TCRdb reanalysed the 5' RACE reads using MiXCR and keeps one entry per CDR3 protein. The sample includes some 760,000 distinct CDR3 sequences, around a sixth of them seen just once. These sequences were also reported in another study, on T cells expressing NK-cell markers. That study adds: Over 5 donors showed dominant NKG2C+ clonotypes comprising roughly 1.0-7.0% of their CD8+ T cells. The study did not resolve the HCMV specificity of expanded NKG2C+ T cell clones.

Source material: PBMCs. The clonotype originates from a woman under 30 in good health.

Here the CDR3 DNA reads TGTGCCAGCAGTTACGGACAGCCTCGGTCCTACGAGCAGTACTTC. It yields the protein CASSYGQPRSYEQYF. The chain has TRBV6-5 and TRBJ2-7; D might be TRBD1 (6 bases). Germline CDR1 and CDR2: MNHEY and SVGAGI. This CDR3 is 15 amino acids long. Between the trimmed V and J ends, which lost 2 bases and 1 base, there was a span of 12 bases.